This TCR beta chain derives from a study of cytomegalovirus exposure and HLA in healthy donors. Study observations and caveats: Available immune exposure information covered CMV serostatus only. Despite most TCR sequences being rare, some public TCRs occurred in many donors. Reportedly, diagnosis of cytomegalovirus status by the classifier showed high specificity and sensitivity.

This clone was seen once. What it binds is unknown. Researchers ran the PCR with 60 Vbeta and 13 Jbeta primers. The data were produced by immunoSEQ multiplex PCR, yet TCRdb's version contains in-frame clones alone and is incomplete. Of 150,000 to 200,000 clones in the sample, 80% to 85% were seen once. Despite likely unrecorded immune exposures, the donors were nominally healthy at the time of sampling. The CDR3 runs 14 residues. The ends were cut back, 6 bases at V and 2 bases at J, with 12 bases in the middle. The germline V gene has CDR1 LNHDA and CDR2 SQIVND (reference sequence). This clonotype was obtained from a male donor in good health and CMV-seropositive. The sample taken for sequencing was PBMCs. V usage is TRBV19 and J usage is TRBJ2-3, with D hard to call. In nucleotides, the CDR3 is TGTGCCAGTAGCCTAATTAGCCTCACAGATACGCAGTATTTT. The encoded protein is CASSLISLTDTQYF.